The 5 T cell receptor beta chains given below trace back to one sample, sequenced in a study of T cell changes during pregnancy in multiple sclerosis (dated by TCRdb to between 2017 and 2020). The method behind the library was the immunoSEQ multiplex PCR assay. The immuneACCESS repertoire file appears here via TCRdb, limited to in-frame rearrangements. These files lack a portion of the clones; in checked studies, under half of the deficit traces to unresolved V genes, and the cause of the others is not known. The sample table lists under 35,000 clones, 70% to 90% of them with a count of one. Clones ranked in the top ten supply roughly 7.4% of the sample. Sequencing was performed on CD8+ T cells from peripheral blood mononuclear cells, taken before pregnancy. These receptors all stem from a female donor with multiple sclerosis, enrolled in a pregnancy study.

Notes on this clone: The junction does not match germline at one end; this may be a read error. Other DNA sequences in this sample translate to the same CDR3. The V gene is TRBV4-1, the J gene TRBJ2-7; D is perhaps TRBD2 (6 bases). The germline gives CDR1 MGHRA, CDR2 YSYEKL. There are 15 residues in the CDR3. The CDR3 DNA reads TGCGCCAGCAGCCCCATTCGGGGGACGGAACACGAGCAGTACTTT. This gives the protein CASSPIRGTEHEQYF.

The chain couples TRBV19 to TRBJ2-1, with D possibly being TRBD1 (5 bases). Germline CDR1 LNHDA, CDR2 SQIVND (reference sequence). With 1 base removed from V and 4 bases from J, the gap between germline ends came to 8 bases. This CDR3 has 14 amino acids. CDR3 sequence reads: CASSIGYRYNEQFF. The CDR3 nucleotides read TGTGCCAGTAGTATAGGATACAGGTACAATGAGCAGTTCTTC. Variable domain in full (rest from reference TRBV19 and TRBJ2-1): DGGITQSPKYLFRKEGQNVTLSCEQNLNHDAMYWYRQDPGQGLRLIYYSQIVNDFQKGDIAEGYSVSREKKESFPLTVTSAQKNPTAFYLCASSIGYRYNEQFFGPGTRLTVL.

The chain uses TRBV29-1 and TRBJ1-2; D possibly corresponds to TRBD1 (6 bases). The CDR3 is 14 amino acids. The V and J ends lost 4 bases and 4 bases respectively, with 16 bases between them. Germline V CDR1 and CDR2: SQVTM, ANQGSEA. The CDR3 DNA sequence: TGCAGCGTTGGTGCAGGGGAAAAAACCTATGGCTACACCTTC. Protein: CSVGAGEKTYGYTF.

J is TRBJ2-7 and V is TRBV7-3; 9 bases line up with TRBD2. Per germline, CDR1 SGHTA and CDR2 FQGTGA. Trimming took 2 bases from V and 4 from J; bases not matched to a gene: 9. This CDR3 contains 16 residues. Here the CDR3 reads CASSLGGGGAGYEQYF. As DNA, the CDR3 is TGTGCCAGCAGCTTAGGGGGCGGGGGGGCCGGATACGAGCAGTACTTC. The full variable domain, rest sourced from reference TRBV7-3 and TRBJ2-7, is GAGVSQTPSNKVTEKGKYVELRCDPISGHTALYWYRQSLGQGPEFLIYFQGTGAADDSGLPNDRFFAVRPEGSVSTLKIQRTERGDSAVYLCASSLGGGGAGYEQYFGPGTRLTVT.

The chain combines TRBV28 with TRBJ2-1; the match to TRBD2 covers 12 bases. V shed 2 bases, J shed 7 bases, and the junction held 6 bases outside the gene matches. CDR3 length equals 16 residues. The germline V gene has CDR1 MDHEN and CDR2 SYDVKM. The CDR3 here is CASSLGDLAGGNEQFF. DNA of the CDR3: TGTGCCAGCAGTTTAGGCGACCTAGCGGGGGGGAATGAGCAGTTCTTC.